This T cell receptor (beta chain) was retrieved from a study of cytotoxic CD8 clonotypes in ibrutinib-treated CLL. Study-wide results and caveats: Public clonotypes (which were uncommon) either contracted or remained stable on treatment. Patients with sustained remission and those progressing were sampled at differing times.

Researchers set a sequencing depth target of 1 in 200,000 to 1 in 1 million T cells. The method was immunoSEQ multiplex PCR; TCRdb's version includes in-frame clones alone and lacks a portion of them. The sample has 110,000 to 150,000 clones; more than 75% are singletons. V was trimmed by 3 bases and J by 1 base, leaving 6 bases between them. Germline V gives CDR1 GTSNPN, CDR2 SVGIG (reference sequence). The CDR3 is 12 residues long. With regard to this clone: Its specificity is unknown.

V is TRBV30 and J is TRBJ1-1, with D hard to call. The source material was PBMCs, sampled after 24 months of ibrutinib treatment. The sequence was obtained from a human donor with chronic lymphocytic leukemia. DNA for the CDR3: TGTGCCTGGAGCCTTGGGAACACTGAAGCTTTCTTT. The encoded protein is CAWSLGNTEAFF.